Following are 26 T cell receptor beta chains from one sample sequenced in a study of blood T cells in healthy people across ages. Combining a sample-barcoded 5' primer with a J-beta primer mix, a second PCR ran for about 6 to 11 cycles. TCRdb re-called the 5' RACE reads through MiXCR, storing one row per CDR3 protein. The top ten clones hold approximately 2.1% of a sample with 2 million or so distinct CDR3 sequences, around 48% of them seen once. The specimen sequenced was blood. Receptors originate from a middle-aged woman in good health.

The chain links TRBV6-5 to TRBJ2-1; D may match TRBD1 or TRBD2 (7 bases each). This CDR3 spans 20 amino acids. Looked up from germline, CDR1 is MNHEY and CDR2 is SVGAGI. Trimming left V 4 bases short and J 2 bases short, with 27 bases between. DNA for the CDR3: TGTGCCAGCAGTTTCGTCGCCCGGACTAGGAGGCAGGGGGCCTACAATGAGCAGTTCTTC. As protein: CASSFVARTRRQGAYNEQFF.

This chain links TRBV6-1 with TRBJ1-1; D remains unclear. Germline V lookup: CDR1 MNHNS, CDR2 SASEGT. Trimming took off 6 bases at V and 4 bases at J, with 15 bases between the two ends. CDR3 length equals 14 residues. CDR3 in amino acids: CASRAANSGTEAFF. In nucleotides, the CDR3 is TGTGCCAGCAGAGCCGCGAATAGCGGCACTGAAGCTTTCTTT.

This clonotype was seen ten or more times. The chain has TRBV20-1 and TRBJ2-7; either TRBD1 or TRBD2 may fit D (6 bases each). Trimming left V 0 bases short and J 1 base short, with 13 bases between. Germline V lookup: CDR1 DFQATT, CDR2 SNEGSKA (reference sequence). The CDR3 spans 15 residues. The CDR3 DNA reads TGCAGTGCTAGAGATTGGGGGGCGGATTCCTACGAGCAGTACTTC. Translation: CSARDWGADSYEQYF.

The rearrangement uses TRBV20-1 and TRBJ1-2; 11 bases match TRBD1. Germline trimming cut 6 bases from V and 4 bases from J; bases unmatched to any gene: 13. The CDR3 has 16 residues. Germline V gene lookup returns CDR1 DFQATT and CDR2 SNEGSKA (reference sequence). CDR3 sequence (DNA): TGCAGTGCCCATAGGCCCCCGGGACAGGGGGTCTATGGCTACACCTTC. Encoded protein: CSAHRPPGQGVYGYTF.

This CDR3 is CASSAGSQGAPREKLFF. The DNA for the CDR3 is TGTGCCAGCAGCGCGGGCTCGCAGGGGGCGCCGAGAGAAAAACTGTTTTTT. The chain uses TRBV9 and TRBJ1-4; TRBD1 matches 8 bases. The CDR3 totals 17 residues. Germline V gene sequence: CDR1 SGDLS, CDR2 YYNGEE. Trimming cost V 3 bases and J 8 bases; bases outside gene matches: 15.

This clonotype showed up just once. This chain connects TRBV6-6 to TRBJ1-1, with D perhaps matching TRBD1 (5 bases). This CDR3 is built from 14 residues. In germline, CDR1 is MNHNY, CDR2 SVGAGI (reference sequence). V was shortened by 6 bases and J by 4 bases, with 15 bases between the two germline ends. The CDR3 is CASRQGAVGTEAFF. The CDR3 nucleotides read TGTGCCAGCAGACAAGGGGCCGTCGGCACTGAAGCTTTCTTT.

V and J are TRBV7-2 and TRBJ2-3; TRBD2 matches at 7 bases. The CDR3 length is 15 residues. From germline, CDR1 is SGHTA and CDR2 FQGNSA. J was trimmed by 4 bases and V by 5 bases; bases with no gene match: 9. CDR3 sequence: CASSPSPGRSDTQYF. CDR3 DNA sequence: TGTGCCAGCAGCCCTAGCCCCGGGAGGTCAGATACGCAGTATTTT. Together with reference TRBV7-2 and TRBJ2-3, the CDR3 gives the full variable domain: GAGVSQSPSNKVTEKGKDVELRCDPISGHTALYWYRQSLGQGLEFLIYFQGNSAPDKSGLPSDRFSAERTGGSVSTLTIQRTQQEDSAVYLCASSPSPGRSDTQYFGPGTRLTVL.

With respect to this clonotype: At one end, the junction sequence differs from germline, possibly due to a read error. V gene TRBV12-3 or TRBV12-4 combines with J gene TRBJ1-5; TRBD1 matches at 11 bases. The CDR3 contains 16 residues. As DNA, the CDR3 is TGTGCCAGCAGTCCCGGGACAGGGGGACAAAATCGGCCCCAGCATTTT. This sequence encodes CASSPGTGGQNRPQHF.

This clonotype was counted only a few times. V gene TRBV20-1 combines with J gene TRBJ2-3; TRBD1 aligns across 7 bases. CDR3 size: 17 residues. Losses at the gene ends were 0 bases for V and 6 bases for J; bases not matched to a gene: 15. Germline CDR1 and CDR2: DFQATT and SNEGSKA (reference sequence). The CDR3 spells CSARERGPRSPGDTQYF. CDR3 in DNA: TGCAGTGCTAGAGAAAGGGGGCCCCGCTCGCCGGGGGATACGCAGTATTTT.

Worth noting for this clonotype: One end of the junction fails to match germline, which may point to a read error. The CDR3 sequence: CASRRTGTDAQYF. As DNA, the CDR3 is TGTGCCAGCAGACGCACAGGGACAGATGCGCAGTATTTT. V gene TRBV27 combines with J gene TRBJ2-3, with 7 bases aligning to TRBD1. Germline CDR1 and CDR2: MNHEY and SMNVEV (reference sequence). The CDR3 totals 13 residues.

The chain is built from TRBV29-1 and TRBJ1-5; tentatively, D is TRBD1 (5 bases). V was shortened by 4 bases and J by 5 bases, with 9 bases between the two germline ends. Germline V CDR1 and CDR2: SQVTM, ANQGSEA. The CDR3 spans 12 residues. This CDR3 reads CSVGTPDQPQHF. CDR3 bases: TGCAGCGTTGGGACACCGGATCAGCCCCAGCATTTT. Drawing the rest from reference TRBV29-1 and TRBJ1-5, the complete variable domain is SAVISQKPSRDICQRGTSLTIQCQVDSQVTMMFWYRQQPGQSLTLIATANQGSEATYESGFVIDKFPISRPNLTFSTLTVSNMSPEDSSIYLCSVGTPDQPQHFGDGTRLSIL.

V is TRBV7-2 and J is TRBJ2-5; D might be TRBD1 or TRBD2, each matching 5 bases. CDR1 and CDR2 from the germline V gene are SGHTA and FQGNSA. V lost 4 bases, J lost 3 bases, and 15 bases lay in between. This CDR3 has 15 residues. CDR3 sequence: CASSWGDSDKETQYF. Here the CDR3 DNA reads TGTGCCAGCAGCTGGGGCGATAGCGACAAAGAGACCCAGTACTTC.

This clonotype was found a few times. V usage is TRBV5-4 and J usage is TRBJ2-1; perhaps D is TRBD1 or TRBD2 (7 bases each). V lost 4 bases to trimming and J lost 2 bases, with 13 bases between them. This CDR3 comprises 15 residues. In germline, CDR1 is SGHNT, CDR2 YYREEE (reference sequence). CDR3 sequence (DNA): TGTGCCAGCAGCCAGGGGGGGAGCACCTACAATGAGCAGTTCTTC. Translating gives CASSQGGSTYNEQFF.

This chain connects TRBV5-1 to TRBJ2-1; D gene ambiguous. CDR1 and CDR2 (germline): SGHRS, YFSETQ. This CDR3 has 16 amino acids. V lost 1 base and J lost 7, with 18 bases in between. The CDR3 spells CASSLLWELKGNEQFF. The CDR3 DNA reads TGCGCCAGCAGCTTGTTATGGGAATTAAAAGGAAATGAGCAGTTCTTC.

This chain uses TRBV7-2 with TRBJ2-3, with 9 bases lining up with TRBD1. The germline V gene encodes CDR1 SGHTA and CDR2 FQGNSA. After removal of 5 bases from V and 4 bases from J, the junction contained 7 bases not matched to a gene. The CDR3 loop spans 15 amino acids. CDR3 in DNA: TGTGCCAGCAGCGGGGGGACAGGGCGTCCAGATACGCAGTATTTT. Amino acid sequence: CASSGGTGRPDTQYF.

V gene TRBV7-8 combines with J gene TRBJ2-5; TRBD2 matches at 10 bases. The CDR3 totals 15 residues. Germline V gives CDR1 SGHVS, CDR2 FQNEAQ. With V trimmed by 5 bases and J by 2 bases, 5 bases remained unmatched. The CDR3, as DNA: TGTGCCAGCAGCCCGGGACTAGCGACGCAAGAGACCCAGTACTTC. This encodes CASSPGLATQETQYF.

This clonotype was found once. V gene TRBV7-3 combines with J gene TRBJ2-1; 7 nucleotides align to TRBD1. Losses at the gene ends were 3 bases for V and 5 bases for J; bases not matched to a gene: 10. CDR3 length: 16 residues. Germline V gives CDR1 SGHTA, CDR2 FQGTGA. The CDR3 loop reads CASSFGPDRFNNEQFF. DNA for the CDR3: TGTGCCAGCAGCTTTGGCCCGGACAGGTTTAACAATGAGCAGTTCTTC.

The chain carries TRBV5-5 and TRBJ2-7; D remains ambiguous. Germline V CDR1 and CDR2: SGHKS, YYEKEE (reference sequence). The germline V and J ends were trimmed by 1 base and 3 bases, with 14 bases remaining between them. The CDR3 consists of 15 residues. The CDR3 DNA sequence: TGTGCCAGCAGCTTGATTCCTGACAAGTACTACGAGCAGTACTTC. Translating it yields CASSLIPDKYYEQYF.

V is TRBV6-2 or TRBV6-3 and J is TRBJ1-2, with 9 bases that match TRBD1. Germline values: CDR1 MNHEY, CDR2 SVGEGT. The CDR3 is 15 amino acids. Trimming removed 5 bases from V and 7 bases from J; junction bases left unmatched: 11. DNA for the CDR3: TGTGCCAGCAGTCAACAGGGGGCTCCTTCCGGTGGCTACACCTTC. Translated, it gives CASSQQGAPSGGYTF.

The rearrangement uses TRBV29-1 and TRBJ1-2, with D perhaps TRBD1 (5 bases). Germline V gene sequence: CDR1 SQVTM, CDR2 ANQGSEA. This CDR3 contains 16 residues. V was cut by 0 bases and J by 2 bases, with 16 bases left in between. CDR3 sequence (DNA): TGCAGCGTTGAAGATGGAGCAGAACAGGACAACTATGGCTACACCTTC. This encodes CSVEDGAEQDNYGYTF.

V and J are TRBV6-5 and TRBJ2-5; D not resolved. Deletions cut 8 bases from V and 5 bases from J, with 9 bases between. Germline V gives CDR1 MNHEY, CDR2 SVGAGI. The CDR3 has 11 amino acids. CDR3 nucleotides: TGTGCCAGCGCCTCATTCGAGACCCAGTACTTC. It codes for CASASFETQYF.

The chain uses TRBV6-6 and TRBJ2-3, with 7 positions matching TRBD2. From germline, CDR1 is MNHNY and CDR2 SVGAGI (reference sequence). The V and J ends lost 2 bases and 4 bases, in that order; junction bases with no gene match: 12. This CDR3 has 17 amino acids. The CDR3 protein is CASSYGSAGVLADTQYF. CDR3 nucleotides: TGTGCCAGCAGTTACGGTTCGGCGGGGGTCTTGGCAGATACGCAGTATTTT.

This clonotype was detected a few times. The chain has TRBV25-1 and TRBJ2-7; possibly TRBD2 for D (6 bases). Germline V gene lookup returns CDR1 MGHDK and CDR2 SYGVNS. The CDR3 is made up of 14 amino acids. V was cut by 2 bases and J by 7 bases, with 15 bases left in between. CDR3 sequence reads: CASSESGGYNEQYF. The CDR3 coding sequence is TGTGCCAGCAGTGAAAGTGGGGGGTACAATGAGCAGTACTTC.

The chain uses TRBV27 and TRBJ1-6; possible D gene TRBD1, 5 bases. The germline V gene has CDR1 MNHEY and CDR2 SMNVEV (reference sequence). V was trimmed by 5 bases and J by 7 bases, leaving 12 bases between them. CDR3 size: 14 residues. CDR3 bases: TGTGCCAGCAGTCCTCCGGGGCCGAATTCACCCCTCCACTTT. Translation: CASSPPGPNSPLHF.

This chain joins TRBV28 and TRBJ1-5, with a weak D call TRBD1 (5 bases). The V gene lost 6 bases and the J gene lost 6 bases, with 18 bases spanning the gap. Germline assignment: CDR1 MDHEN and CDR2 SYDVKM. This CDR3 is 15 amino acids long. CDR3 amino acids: CASRPPLGDGQPQHF. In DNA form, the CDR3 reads TGTGCCAGCAGACCCCCTCTGGGGGATGGTCAGCCCCAGCATTTT.

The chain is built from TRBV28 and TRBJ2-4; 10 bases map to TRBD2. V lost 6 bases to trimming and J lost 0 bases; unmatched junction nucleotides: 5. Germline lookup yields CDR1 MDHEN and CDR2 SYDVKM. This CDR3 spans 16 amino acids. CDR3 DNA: TGTGCCAGCAGAAGCGGGGGGGCGCGAGCCAAAAACATTCAGTACTTC. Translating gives CASRSGGARAKNIQYF.